The present entry profiles one T cell receptor (beta chain) with its context. Its antigen is unknown. The sample holds no much larger clone one base away, and base qualities are not on file. Taken from cysteine to phenylalanine, the CDR3 has 14 residues. Here the CDR3 DNA is all that survives: 42 bases in frame from base 1. Cut back by 4 bases and 1 base, the V and J ends lie 11 bases apart. The germline V gene (reference sequence) provides CDR1 DFQATT and CDR2 SNEGSKA. The TCR beta CDR3 regions were amplified from the RNA transcripts. A first-round RT-PCR of the TCR CDR3 used the HTBI primer set with the Qiagen OneStep RT-PCR kit. Libraries were constructed in a second round of multiplex PCR, after which size selection and purification were performed. Sequencing of the libraries was done on an Illumina HiSeq2000 using paired-end 100 bp reads. The study's own analysis went as follows. SOAPnuke was used to process the raw data, with reads discarded if the reads contained adapters or uncalled bases, had a mean Phred below 15, or lacked an exact constant-primer or identifier match. High-quality paired reads were merged with COPE v1.2.5, and unique nucleotide sequences were defined as clonotypes. MiTCR v1.1 was used to align the clonotypes against IMGT TRBV, TRBD and TRBJ reference segments. The analysis was restricted to V-J combinations with a frequency above 0.0001, which together covered over 99% of the repertoires. The TCS score was defined as the ratio of F50 (clonal expansion) to E x V (chaos), calculated using BLOSUM62-based TCRdist between CDR3 peptides within each V-J. Welch's t-statistics and random forest reduced roughly 530 V-J features to 13, which were used in a naive Bayes classifier (R e1071). Using fastp at Q25 and MiXCR, TCRdb reprocessed the public reads and kept productive beta chains. Under each unique CDR3 protein, matching rows form one entry showing the most common genes and DNA. The V and J calls and clone size come from TCRdb's table, not from the authors' own analysis. This sample lists approximately 400,000 distinct CDR3 sequences; roughly 13% were detected once. The top ten clones comprise around 21% of the sample.

This sample is part of a study of T cells in Graves' hyperthyroidism and ophthalmopathy (dated by TCRdb to between 2019 and 2020). Study-level background: Peripheral blood was sampled at the time of initial diagnosis, prior to any treatment. TCR V-J signatures able to tell the groups apart were searched for in a discovery cohort of around 95 patients, of whom 43 had Graves' ophthalmopathy and around 57 had stable Graves' hyperthyroidism. Whether ophthalmopathy could be predicted prospectively was tested in an independent validation cohort made up of approximately 19 hyperthyroidism patients plus 17 patients who later progressed to ophthalmopathy. The 95 to 100 discovery patients were randomly divided into training and test sets at a 7:3 ratio. In roughly six Graves' hyperthyroidism patients, the study also compared T-cell repertoires from thyroid tissue with T-cell repertoires from blood. Following sampling, methimazole starting at 30 mg daily was given to hyperthyroidism patients, and high-dose intravenous methylprednisolone was given to ophthalmopathy patients. The paper reports TCR Vbeta CDR3 sequencing of roughly 140 peripheral blood samples: around 41 ophthalmopathy, over 70 hyperthyroidism and about 17 progressor patients.

Hyperthyroidism patients were newly diagnosed, had a disease duration of under 2 months, and were aged 18 to 65 years. Exclusion was applied to patients with uncontrolled infections, other autoimmune diseases, pregnancy or lactation. Diagnoses were established on the basis of clinical symptoms, serum thyroxine and TRAb, thyroid ultrasound, and orbital computed tomography. Blood from progressor patients was collected at the time of first diagnosis with hyperthyroidism, before any ophthalmopathy symptoms had appeared. PBMCs were separated from roughly 9.6 ml of fresh peripheral blood using Ficoll-Paque density gradient centrifugation. Progressor patients were defined as those initially diagnosed with Graves' hyperthyroidism in whom ophthalmopathy developed during follow-up. Trizol reagent was used to extract total RNA, and RNA quality was then checked on an Agilent 2100 Bioanalyzer. General conclusions and limits of the study: In validation, progression to ophthalmopathy was predicted by the model with nearly 71% sensitivity and 72% to 85% specificity, a median of about 6.4 months before onset. Most expanded thyroid clonotypes (frequency above 0.001) were also detected in blood, a finding suggesting that blood repertoires may reflect thyroid immune responses. Sample size was not statistically predetermined, and investigators were not blinded to group allocation. In cross-validation, a model built on a 13 V-J signature told ophthalmopathy apart from stable hyperthyroidism with under 90% sensitivity and about 81% specificity, and in testing the same model reached 80%/75%.

Sample: blood. Rearrangement joined TRBV20-1 to TRBJ2-1; TRBD2 is possibly the D segment (6 matching bases). The source is a man aged 25 to 40 with Graves' hyperthyroidism that later progressed to Graves' ophthalmopathy. The nucleotides read TGCAGTGCTACTCGGGACTTATCCTACAATGAGCAGTTCTTC. It translates to CSATRDLSYNEQFF.